The rows below give T cell receptor beta chains drawn from one sample of a study of blood T cell repertoires in COVID-19. Measured with immunoSEQ multiplex PCR; TCRdb has only the in-frame clones, and not every one. The table includes 200,000 to 250,000 clones, 84% detected once. The sequencing input was PBMCs or T cells enriched from blood (not recorded which). The source is a woman aged 40 to 55 who had recovered from COVID-19. The CDR3 runs from the conserved cysteine through the conserved F or W. A D gene is named only where the DNA matches it firmly. The size entry is marked missing in some rows and otherwise reads once, few, many or a size class.

D gene: -
clone size: -
J gene: TRBJ1-6
V gene: TRBV19
CDR3 protein: CASAGGSSYNSPLHF
CDR3 DNA: TGTGCCAGTGCGGGGGGAAGCTCCTATAATTCACCCCTCCACTTT

D gene: -
clone size: -
J gene: TRBJ1-1
V gene: TRBV24-1
CDR3 protein: CATSASGRGTEAFF
CDR3 DNA: TGTGCCACCAGTGCCTCAGGGCGGGGCACTGAAGCTTTCTTT

D gene: -
clone size: once
J gene: TRBJ2-3
V gene: TRBV28
CDR3 protein: CASSPPNTDTQYF
CDR3 DNA: TGTGCCAGCAGCCCTCCTAACACAGATACGCAGTATTTT

D gene: -
clone size: -
J gene: TRBJ2-1
V gene: TRBV18
CDR3 protein: CASSPLLARGRANEQFF
CDR3 DNA: TGTGCCAGCTCACCACTTCTGGCGAGGGGGAGGGCGAATGAGCAGTTCTTC

D gene: TRBD2
clone size: -
J gene: TRBJ2-1
V gene: TRBV5-1
CDR3 protein: CASSLSSGTYNEQFF
CDR3 DNA: TGCGCCAGCAGCTTGTCTAGCGGGACCTACAATGAGCAGTTCTTC

D gene: -
clone size: few
J gene: TRBJ1-1
V gene: TRBV7-2
CDR3 protein: CASAEGGEAFF
CDR3 DNA: TGTGCCAGCGCAGAGGGTGGAGAGGCTTTCTTT

D gene: TRBD1
clone size: -
J gene: TRBJ1-2
V gene: TRBV30
CDR3 protein: CAWGTGRYGYTF
CDR3 DNA: TGTGCCTGGGGGACAGGGCGCTATGGCTACACCTTC

D gene: -
clone size: -
J gene: TRBJ1-1
V gene: TRBV12-3/TRBV12-4
CDR3 protein: CASSSQTDTEAFF
CDR3 DNA: TGTGCCAGCAGTTCCCAGACAGACACTGAAGCTTTCTTT

D gene: TRBD2
clone size: -
J gene: TRBJ2-3
V gene: TRBV29-1
CDR3 protein: CSVDRLGLAGGTDTQYF
CDR3 DNA: TGCAGCGTTGATCGCCTGGGACTAGCGGGAGGCACAGATACGCAGTATTTT

D gene: TRBD1
clone size: -
J gene: TRBJ2-1
V gene: TRBV10-3
CDR3 protein: CAIRDRSGNEQFF
CDR3 DNA: TGTGCCATCAGGGACAGGAGTGGAAATGAGCAGTTCTTC

D gene: TRBD1
clone size: once
J gene: TRBJ1-2
V gene: TRBV28
CDR3 protein: CASSFGGGEGYTF
CDR3 DNA: TGTGCCAGCAGTTTTGGAGGGGGCGAGGGCTACACCTTC

D gene: -
clone size: once
J gene: TRBJ2-3
V gene: TRBV10-1
CDR3 protein: CASSTGSSLGTDTQYF
CDR3 DNA: TGCGCCAGCAGTACCGGGAGTTCATTGGGCACAGATACGCAGTATTTT

D gene: TRBD1
clone size: -
J gene: TRBJ1-2
V gene: TRBV7-9
CDR3 protein: CASITGGTGGYTF
CDR3 DNA: TGTGCCAGCATAACAGGGGGGACTGGCGGCTACACCTTC

D gene: -
clone size: -
J gene: TRBJ1-1
V gene: TRBV2
CDR3 protein: CASSGDMNTEAFF
CDR3 DNA: TGTGCCAGCAGTGGGGACATGAACACTGAAGCTTTCTTT

D gene: -
clone size: -
J gene: TRBJ2-6
V gene: TRBV19
CDR3 protein: CASTPSGEGDSGANVLTF
CDR3 DNA: TGTGCCAGTACCCCATCGGGAGAGGGAGACTCTGGGGCCAACGTCCTGACTTTC

D gene: -
clone size: -
J gene: TRBJ1-2
V gene: TRBV2
CDR3 protein: CASRGVPLDYGYTF
CDR3 DNA: TGTGCCAGCAGGGGCGTCCCTCTTGACTATGGCTACACCTTC

D gene: -
clone size: -
J gene: TRBJ1-3
V gene: TRBV3-1/TRBV3-2
CDR3 protein: CASSPPGVRSGNTIYF
CDR3 DNA: TGTGCCAGCAGCCCTCCAGGGGTTCGGTCTGGAAACACCATATATTTT

D gene: TRBD1
clone size: -
J gene: TRBJ1-2
V gene: TRBV30
CDR3 protein: CAWIDRVHYGYTF
CDR3 DNA: TGTGCCTGGATAGACAGGGTGCACTATGGCTACACCTTC

D gene: -
clone size: few
J gene: TRBJ2-1
V gene: TRBV7-2
CDR3 protein: CASSLTNHRVGDNEQFF
CDR3 DNA: TGTGCCAGCAGCTTAACTAACCACAGGGTGGGGGACAATGAGCAGTTCTTC

D gene: -
clone size: once
J gene: TRBJ2-3
V gene: TRBV19
CDR3 protein: CARNRRASRRTDTQYF
CDR3 DNA: TGTGCCAGAAACCGAAGGGCTAGCCGCCGCACAGATACGCAGTATTTT

D gene: -
clone size: once
J gene: TRBJ1-5
V gene: TRBV20-1
CDR3 protein: CSASHRGSQHF
CDR3 DNA: TGCAGTGCTAGCCACCGGGGTTCCCAGCATTTT

D gene: -
clone size: -
J gene: TRBJ2-7
V gene: TRBV11-2
CDR3 protein: CASSPLLEKQYF
CDR3 DNA: TGTGCCAGCAGCCCCTTATTGGAGAAGCAGTACTTC

D gene: -
clone size: few
J gene: TRBJ2-1
V gene: TRBV29-1
CDR3 protein: CSSQAGTGNEQFF
CDR3 DNA: TGCAGCTCCCAGGCGGGAACAGGCAATGAGCAGTTCTTC

D gene: TRBD2
clone size: -
J gene: TRBJ2-2
V gene: TRBV5-1
CDR3 protein: CASSLTGGQAGELFF
CDR3 DNA: TGCGCCAGCAGCTTGACGGGAGGGCAGGCCGGGGAGCTGTTTTTT

D gene: -
clone size: -
J gene: TRBJ2-7
V gene: TRBV27
CDR3 protein: CASSTILTENYEQYF
CDR3 DNA: TGTGCCAGCAGTACGATACTGACAGAAAATTACGAGCAGTACTTC

D gene: TRBD1
clone size: -
J gene: TRBJ1-1
V gene: TRBV5-1
CDR3 protein: CASSPGQGGTEAFF
CDR3 DNA: TGCGCCAGCAGTCCCGGACAGGGGGGAACTGAAGCTTTCTTT

D gene: -
clone size: -
J gene: TRBJ1-2
V gene: TRBV25-1
CDR3 protein: CASRNQGRAYGYTF
CDR3 DNA: TGTGCCAGCAGAAATCAGGGGCGGGCCTATGGCTACACCTTC

D gene: TRBD2
clone size: -
J gene: TRBJ2-1
V gene: TRBV5-4
CDR3 protein: CASSSGLAGIADNEQFF
CDR3 DNA: TGTGCCAGCAGCTCCGGACTAGCGGGAATCGCCGACAATGAGCAGTTCTTC

D gene: -
clone size: few
J gene: TRBJ2-3
V gene: TRBV27
CDR3 protein: CASSPGWGRTDTQYF
CDR3 DNA: TGTGCCAGCAGTCCCGGATGGGGGAGGACAGATACGCAGTATTTT

D gene: TRBD1
clone size: -
J gene: TRBJ1-5
V gene: TRBV27
CDR3 protein: CASSSGTGADQPQHF
CDR3 DNA: TGTGCCAGCAGTTCTGGGACAGGGGCCGATCAGCCCCAGCATTTT

D gene: -
clone size: -
J gene: TRBJ1-3
V gene: TRBV6-2/TRBV6-3
CDR3 protein: CASSNSRNSGNTIYF
CDR3 DNA: TGTGCCAGCAGCAACAGTCGAAACTCTGGAAACACCATATATTTT

D gene: -
clone size: -
J gene: TRBJ1-2
V gene: TRBV5-1
CDR3 protein: CASSLALDSYGYTF
CDR3 DNA: TGCGCCAGCAGCTTGGCCCTGGACAGCTATGGCTACACCTTC

D gene: -
clone size: -
J gene: TRBJ1-2
V gene: TRBV2
CDR3 protein: CASSEQGNGYTF
CDR3 DNA: TGTGCCAGCAGTGAACAGGGTAATGGCTACACCTTC

D gene: -
clone size: few
J gene: TRBJ1-2
V gene: TRBV27
CDR3 protein: CASKRLLENYGYTF
CDR3 DNA: TGTGCCAGCAAGAGGCTTCTGGAAAACTATGGCTACACCTTC

D gene: TRBD1
clone size: -
J gene: TRBJ2-3
V gene: TRBV19
CDR3 protein: CASCLRDRGTDTQYF
CDR3 DNA: TGTGCCAGCTGCCTCCGGGACAGGGGTACAGATACGCAGTATTTT

D gene: -
clone size: -
J gene: TRBJ2-1
V gene: TRBV2
CDR3 protein: CASSPLANEQFF
CDR3 DNA: TGTGCCAGCAGTCCGCTAGCGAACGAGCAGTTCTTC

D gene: -
clone size: -
J gene: TRBJ2-1
V gene: TRBV10-1
CDR3 protein: CASSESLATKQFF
CDR3 DNA: TGCGCCAGCAGTGAGTCGCTAGCGACCAAGCAGTTCTTC

D gene: -
clone size: -
J gene: TRBJ2-3
V gene: TRBV25-1
CDR3 protein: CASSEFGSTNTQYF
CDR3 DNA: TGTGCCAGCAGTGAATTCGGTAGCACGAATACGCAGTATTTT

D gene: -
clone size: -
J gene: TRBJ1-1
V gene: TRBV29-1
CDR3 protein: CSVEGLTGGTEAFF
CDR3 DNA: TGCAGCGTTGAAGGATTAACCGGCGGGACTGAAGCTTTCTTT

D gene: -
clone size: -
J gene: TRBJ2-4
V gene: TRBV18
CDR3 protein: CASSPQGLKNIQYF
CDR3 DNA: TGTGCCAGCTCACCACAGGGGTTGAAAAACATTCAGTACTTC

D gene: -
clone size: -
J gene: TRBJ2-2
V gene: TRBV5-5
CDR3 protein: CASSFPGAGELFF
CDR3 DNA: TGTGCCAGCAGCTTCCCAGGGGCCGGGGAGCTGTTTTTT

D gene: -
clone size: -
J gene: TRBJ1-4
V gene: TRBV7-9
CDR3 protein: CASSRAGGEKLFF
CDR3 DNA: TGTGCCAGCAGCCGAGCAGGTGGTGAAAAACTGTTTTTT